The source of this T cell receptor (beta chain) is a study of CXCR3-negative and CXCR3-positive naive CD8 T cells. Per germline, CDR1 SQVTM and CDR2 ANQGSEA. This CDR3 comprises 13 residues. Comment on this clonotype: Its specificity is unknown.

Study-level points and caveats: Both naive subsets, CXCR3-negative and CXCR3-positive, displayed similar TRBV-TRBJ usage, unlike memory cells.

Each TRB cDNA library was prepared by 5' RACE (with UMI labels). From the 5' RACE reads, TCRdb lists one entry per CDR3 protein and no DNA. The sample table includes 65,000 to 95,000 distinct CDR3 sequences. V is TRBV29-1 and J is TRBJ2-3; TCRdb picks TRBD1, but there is no DNA to check that call. The sequencing sample was made of naive CXCR3- CD8+ T cells from blood. Noted subset: CD45RO-CCR7+CD27+CD95- naive CD8+ T cells lacking CXCR3 (TNR3-). The origin of this receptor is a human donor in good health. Some clones in this sample may be carry-over from other donors' samples. This chain's CDR3 is CSATDRGPDTQYF.